What follows are 31 T cell receptor beta chains derived from one specimen sequenced in a study of CD8 T cells in Susac syndrome. About 0.5 to 1 ug RNA was reverse transcribed with random hexamers. One entry per CDR3 protein results from TCRdb running MiXCR on the immunoSEQ multiplex PCR reads. The table includes 120,000 to 150,000 distinct CDR3 sequences, approximately 94% detected once. Material for sequencing was CD4+ T cells from PBMCs. These receptors all come from a human donor with Susac syndrome.

The V call is TRBV20-1, the J call TRBJ2-7, with D unclear. This CDR3 spans 13 amino acids. V dropped 0 bases and J dropped 6 bases, with 12 bases sitting between them. The germline V gene has CDR1 DFQATT and CDR2 SNEGSKA (reference sequence). CDR3 residues: CSARDFSEGEQYF. The CDR3 region has the DNA TGCAGTGCTAGAGATTTCAGCGAAGGCGAGCAGTACTTC.

The V gene is TRBV5-1, the J gene TRBJ2-1; D unclear. This CDR3 contains 16 residues. CDR1 SGHRS and CDR2 YFSETQ come from the germline V gene. The V end was cut by 0 bases, the J end by 0 bases, with 10 bases between. This chain's CDR3 is CASSLDQSSSYNEQFF. CDR3 sequence (DNA): TGCGCCAGCAGCTTGGATCAGTCCAGCTCCTACAATGAGCAGTTCTTC.

The V and J genes are TRBV7-2 and TRBJ1-1; 7 bases agree with TRBD1. The CDR3 totals 13 residues. J lost 10 bases, V lost 5 bases, and 10 bases had no gene match. Germline V gives CDR1 SGHTA, CDR2 FQGNSA. The CDR3 reads CASSLGQARGAFF. The CDR3, as DNA: TGTGCCAGCAGCCTAGGACAGGCCAGGGGAGCTTTCTTT.

This chain links TRBV18 with TRBJ2-6; D is perhaps TRBD1 or TRBD2 (6 bases each). This CDR3 is built from 15 residues. Germline V lookup: CDR1 KGHSH, CDR2 LQKENI. The V end lost 5 bases, the J end lost 6 bases, and 14 bases lay between the germline ends. This CDR3 is CASSVGGGEANVLTF. CDR3 coding DNA: TGTGCCAGCTCAGTGGGGGGCGGTGAGGCCAACGTCCTGACTTTC.

J is TRBJ2-1 and V is TRBV5-1, with TRBD1 identical over 7 bases. Germline V gene sequence: CDR1 SGHRS, CDR2 YFSETQ. The CDR3 is 13 amino acids. J lost 12 bases, V lost 5 bases, and 11 bases had no gene match. The CDR3 nucleotides read TGCGCCAGCAGGCCTGGACAGGATGGAGTGCAGTTCTTC. Its translation: CASRPGQDGVQFF.

The chain joins TRBV20-1 to TRBJ2-1; 7 nucleotides align to TRBD2. This CDR3 has 14 amino acids. V gave up 5 bases and J gave up 5 bases; unmatched junction bases: 9. Germline lookup yields CDR1 DFQATT and CDR2 SNEGSKA (reference sequence). CDR3 protein: CSAGSSGSNNEQFF. DNA of the CDR3: TGCAGTGCTGGTTCTAGCGGAAGTAACAATGAGCAGTTCTTC.

The chain is built from TRBV5-1 and TRBJ2-7, with TRBD1 matching over 7 bases. Germline V lookup: CDR1 SGHRS, CDR2 YFSETQ. This CDR3 spans 15 amino acids. V lost 0 bases to trimming and J lost 0 bases; unmatched junction nucleotides: 3. CDR3 amino acids: CASSLGGTASYEQYF. CDR3 nucleotide sequence: TGCGCCAGCAGCTTGGGAGGGACAGCCTCCTACGAGCAGTACTTC.

This clonotype is a singleton in its sample. The CDR3, as DNA: TGTGCCAGCAGCTTAACCAAGGACCCGAACACTGAAGCTTTCTTT. Translation gives CASSLTKDPNTEAFF. The chain is built from TRBV7-3 and TRBJ1-1; D remains ambiguous. Germline values: CDR1 SGHTA, CDR2 FQGTGA. V lost 0 bases, J lost 1 base, and 9 bases lay in between. The CDR3 contains 15 residues.

The V gene is TRBV27, the J gene TRBJ1-5; possibly TRBD1 for D (5 bases). CDR3 size: 19 residues. CDR1 and CDR2 (germline): MNHEY, SMNVEV (reference sequence). The V and J ends lost 5 bases and 1 base respectively, with 24 bases between them. CDR3 loop: CASSPRLTGTVRSNQPQHF. DNA for the CDR3: TGTGCCAGCAGTCCACGACTCACAGGAACTGTTAGAAGCAATCAGCCCCAGCATTTT.

The chain carries TRBV5-1 and TRBJ2-7; 11 bases agree with TRBD2. The J segment lost 7 bases and the V segment lost 1 base, leaving 10 bases of the junction unmatched. CDR3 size: 16 residues. Germline CDR1 and CDR2: SGHRS and YFSETQ. The CDR3 bases are TGCGCCAGCAGCTTGTCCCTAGCGGGGGGATTGGGGGAGCAGTACTTC. Its translation: CASSLSLAGGLGEQYF.

The chain is built from TRBV29-1 and TRBJ2-7; D call uncertain. The CDR3 covers 11 residues. V gave up 0 bases and J gave up 6 bases, with 6 bases separating them. Germline V gives CDR1 SQVTM, CDR2 ANQGSEA. CDR3: CSVEDTAEQYF. CDR3 nucleotide sequence: TGCAGCGTTGAAGATACGGCCGAGCAGTACTTC.

The J gene is TRBJ2-2, the V gene TRBV6-5; D ambiguous. Germline CDR1 reads MNHEY; CDR2 reads SVGAGI. The CDR3 sequence is 14 residues long. Trimming left V 7 bases short and J 1 base short, with 10 bases between. CDR3 sequence reads: CASTHGQNTGELFF. The CDR3 region has the DNA TGTGCCAGCACCCACGGGCAGAACACCGGGGAGCTGTTTTTT.

This chain joins TRBV9 and TRBJ2-3; D is uncertain. The length of the CDR3 is 13 residues. Trimming shortened V by 2 bases and J by 6 bases, and 10 bases separated the two germline ends. Germline V lookup: CDR1 SGDLS, CDR2 YYNGEE. As DNA, the CDR3 is TGTGCCAGCAGCGTCCCAGGTTCTGATACGCAGTATTTT. Translation: CASSVPGSDTQYF.

The chain recombines TRBV10-3 with TRBJ1-2; 10 nucleotides match TRBD1. The CDR3 is 14 amino acids. After removal of 5 bases from V and 7 bases from J, the junction contained 7 bases not matched to a gene. CDR1 is ENHRY, CDR2 SYGVKD, per germline. The CDR3 here is CAISPGTGESGYTF. The CDR3, as DNA: TGTGCCATCAGTCCCGGGACAGGGGAGAGTGGCTACACCTTC.

The chain carries TRBV2 and TRBJ2-7, with 8 bases fitting TRBD1. CDR1 is SNHLY and CDR2 is FYNNEI in the germline V gene. With 6 bases clipped from V and 3 bases from J, the junction kept 10 bases outside the gene matches. There are 15 residues in the CDR3. The CDR3 region is CASRQGQGYYYEQYF. The DNA for the CDR3 is TGTGCCAGCAGACAAGGACAGGGTTATTACTACGAGCAGTACTTC.

V usage is TRBV12-3 or TRBV12-4 and J usage is TRBJ2-1; TRBD2 matches 11 bases. The trim removed 7 bases at V and 6 bases at J, leaving 8 bases unmatched. The CDR3 has 15 amino acids. This chain's CDR3 is CASTEGGTSGNEQFF. The CDR3 coding sequence is TGTGCCAGCACCGAGGGGGGGACTAGCGGCAATGAGCAGTTCTTC.

This chain uses TRBV6-4 with TRBJ2-3; TRBD2 matches 12 bases. V trimming: 2 bases; J trimming: 4 bases; junction bases outside the gene matches: 4. This CDR3 contains 16 residues. The germline V gene has CDR1 MRHNA and CDR2 SNTAGT. As DNA, the CDR3 is TGTGCCAGCAGTGACACTAGCGGGGGGTTATCAGATACGCAGTATTTT. Protein: CASSDTSGGLSDTQYF.

V is TRBV13 and J is TRBJ2-5, with TRBD1 identical over 7 bases. The CDR3 is made up of 14 amino acids. Trimming took 5 bases from V and 6 from J; bases not matched to a gene: 9. Looked up from germline, CDR1 is PRHDT and CDR2 is FYEKMQ (reference sequence). CDR3 bases: TGTGCCAGCAGCCACACAGGGGTAGGAAAGACCCAGTACTTC. Translation: CASSHTGVGKTQYF.

The chain has TRBV5-1 and TRBJ1-1; TRBD1 is a possible D gene (5 bases). This CDR3 has 16 amino acids. Trimming left V 5 bases short and J 6 bases short, with 23 bases between. Germline-derived CDR1 and CDR2 are SGHRS and YFSETQ. The CDR3 bases are TGCGCCAGCAGTCCCACTGTGATCTTTGGGGGGGCTGAAGCTTTCTTT. It codes for CASSPTVIFGGAEAFF.

The rearrangement links TRBV24-1 to TRBJ2-5, with a tentative D call TRBD1 (5 bases). CDR3 length: 15 amino acids. Trimming took off 4 bases at V and 5 bases at J, with 16 bases between the two ends. Germline V CDR1 and CDR2: KGHDR, SFDVKD. CDR3 amino acids: CATSDATGSGETQYF. DNA for the CDR3: TGTGCCACCAGTGACGCAACAGGTTCTGGTGAGACCCAGTACTTC.

The chain recombines TRBV28 with TRBJ2-3, with 7 positions matching TRBD2. V was pared by 9 bases and J by 2 bases, with 8 bases of the junction left unmatched. Germline V gene lookup returns CDR1 MDHEN and CDR2 SYDVKM. This CDR3 contains 14 residues. The CDR3 here is CASLGGGPTDTQYF. The CDR3 DNA sequence: TGTGCCAGTCTCGGGGGAGGGCCCACAGATACGCAGTATTTT.

This clonotype was counted a single time. The chain has TRBV5-1 and TRBJ1-1; a weak D match, TRBD1 (5 bases). Germline-derived CDR1 and CDR2 are SGHRS and YFSETQ. V was clipped by 1 base and J by 1 base, with 17 bases between them. The CDR3 loop spans 17 amino acids. In DNA form, the CDR3 reads TGCGCCAGCAGCTTGCGGCGGGGGGGGATCCCGAACACTGAAGCTTTCTTT. Translated: CASSLRRGGIPNTEAFF.

The V gene is TRBV6-1, the J gene TRBJ2-1, with D maybe TRBD2 (5 bases). The V end was cut by 10 bases, the J end by 2 bases, with 21 bases between. The CDR3 is 16 amino acids. CDR1 and CDR2 from the germline V gene are MNHNS and SASEGT. Here the CDR3 reads CAITRTRETPYNEQFF. The CDR3 nucleotides read TGTGCCATCACCCGGACGAGGGAGACTCCCTACAATGAGCAGTTCTTC.

CDR3: CSASKPGASNQPQHF. CDR3 DNA: TGCAGTGCTAGTAAGCCAGGGGCTAGCAATCAGCCCCAGCATTTT. The chain uses TRBV20-1 and TRBJ1-5, with a weak D call TRBD1 (6 bases). The CDR3 totals 15 residues. V lost 3 bases and J 0 bases, leaving 12 bases between the germline ends. Germline CDR1 is DFQATT and CDR2 is SNEGSKA (reference sequence).

The rearrangement links TRBV29-1 to TRBJ1-1; TRBD1 might be the D (5 bases). Germline-derived CDR1 and CDR2 are SQVTM and ANQGSEA. With 6 bases removed from V and 3 bases from J, the gap between germline ends came to 11 bases. The CDR3 has 12 amino acids. This CDR3 reads CSVSSRDTEAFF. CDR3 nucleotides: TGCAGCGTGAGCTCCAGGGACACTGAAGCTTTCTTT.

V usage is TRBV29-1 and J usage is TRBJ1-1; D is unresolved. CDR1 SQVTM and CDR2 ANQGSEA come from the germline V gene. The CDR3 contains 13 residues. Trimming removed 1 base from V and 5 bases from J, with 11 bases in between. The DNA for the CDR3 is TGCAGCGTTGAAGGTTCGGGGAGGACTGAAGCTTTCTTT. Its protein product is CSVEGSGRTEAFF.

This CDR3 reads CSARDPEKTQRFYEQYF. In nucleotides, the CDR3 is TGCAGTGCTAGAGATCCTGAAAAAACTCAGCGGTTCTACGAGCAGTACTTC. The chain joins TRBV20-1 to TRBJ2-7, with D possibly being TRBD2 (5 bases). CDR3 length: 17 residues. Germline CDR1 is DFQATT and CDR2 is SNEGSKA (reference sequence). V was cut by 0 bases and J by 3 bases, with 21 bases left in between.

This chain joins TRBV6-5 and TRBJ1-2; D is possibly TRBD1 (6 bases). Per germline, CDR1 MNHEY and CDR2 SVGAGI. The CDR3 contains 15 residues. Trimming took off 5 bases at V and 0 bases at J, with 13 bases between the two ends. The CDR3 protein is CASSKQQGANYGYTF. CDR3 bases: TGTGCCAGCAGTAAACAACAGGGAGCTAACTATGGCTACACCTTC.

The CDR3 DNA is TGTGCCAGCTCACCATCCGGACTAGCGGGTCAGGGGGAGTACTTC. Its protein is CASSPSGLAGQGEYF. The gene calls are TRBV18 and TRBJ2-7; 11 positions agree with TRBD2. V shed 2 bases, J shed 11 bases, and the junction held 11 bases outside the gene matches. This CDR3 spans 15 amino acids. Germline loops: CDR1 KGHSH, CDR2 LQKENI.

In DNA form, the CDR3 reads TGTGCCAGCTCGTCCTCGGGGGGGCTGGGAACGCAGTATTTT. Its translation: CASSSSGGLGTQYF. The chain links TRBV18 to TRBJ2-3; TRBD2 aligns across 8 bases. Germline trimming cut 6 bases from V and 9 bases from J; bases unmatched to any gene: 11. The germline V gene encodes CDR1 KGHSH and CDR2 LQKENI. The CDR3 loop spans 14 amino acids.

The chain employs TRBV6-2 or TRBV6-3 and TRBJ1-1; D ambiguous. Per germline, CDR1 MNHEY and CDR2 SVGEGT. V was cut by 0 bases and J by 8 bases, with 13 bases left in between. CDR3 size: 14 residues. The CDR3 nucleotides read TGTGCCAGCAGTTACTCGAAAAGTGGTAAGGAAGCTTTCTTT. Translating gives CASSYSKSGKEAFF.